One sample yielded the 26 T cell receptor beta chains listed below, sequenced in a study of T cell responses to AZD1222 COVID-19 vaccine. The assay was immunoSEQ multiplex PCR, and TCRdb's table has in-frame clones only and misses some. The sample carries 75,000 to 100,000 clones, about 88% recorded once. The sequencing here drew on peripheral blood, taken on day 0 of AZD1222 vaccination. These receptors originate from an adult in good health.

The CDR3 is CAWRYRGTTEAFF. In nucleotides, the CDR3 is TGTGCCTGGAGGTACAGGGGGACCACTGAAGCTTTCTTT. The chain recombines TRBV30 with TRBJ1-1; TRBD1 agrees at 8 bases. V gave up 3 bases and J gave up 4 bases; unmatched junction bases: 4. Looked up from germline, CDR1 is GTSNPN and CDR2 is SVGIG (reference sequence). The CDR3 totals 13 residues.

V and J are TRBV3-1 (or the pseudogene TRBV3-2) and TRBJ2-4; D not resolved. The CDR3 runs 14 residues. The V gene's germline CDR1 is LGHDT and CDR2 YNNKEL (reference sequence). The V end was cut by 6 bases, the J end by 0 bases, with 9 bases between. The CDR3 DNA is TGTGCCAGCAGACCGCGTGGAGCCAAAAACATTCAGTACTTC. Amino acids: CASRPRGAKNIQYF.

The chain is built from TRBV2 and TRBJ1-2, with D possibly being TRBD1 (6 bases). Germline assignment: CDR1 SNHLY and CDR2 FYNNEI. The CDR3 sequence is 14 residues long. Trimming pared 5 bases from V and 2 bases from J, leaving 12 bases between. This chain's CDR3 is CASSSRGSNYGYTF. CDR3 DNA: TGTGCCAGCAGTTCCAGGGGATCCAACTATGGCTACACCTTC.

This chain links TRBV28 with TRBJ2-7; D ambiguous. Looked up from germline, CDR1 is MDHEN and CDR2 is SYDVKM. The CDR3 is 13 residues long. Trimming shortened V by 5 bases and J by 4 bases, and 12 bases separated the two germline ends. In DNA form, the CDR3 reads TGTGCCAGCAGTGCTATTGGGAAGTACGAGCAGTACTTC. It yields the protein CASSAIGKYEQYF.

This clone appeared a single time. CDR3 residues: CASSPEGRYGYTF. The CDR3 DNA is TGTGCCAGCAGCCCAGAGGGGAGATATGGCTACACCTTC. V is TRBV9 and J is TRBJ1-2; a weak D match, TRBD1 (5 bases). Germline V CDR1 and CDR2: SGDLS, YYNGEE. The CDR3 extends over 13 amino acids. V was trimmed by 4 bases and J by 5 bases, leaving 12 bases between them. The full variable domain, in which reference TRBV9 and TRBJ1-2 provide the parts outside the CDR3, is DSGVTQTPKHLITATGQRVTLRCSPRSGDLSVYWYQQSLDQGLQFLIQYYNGEERAKGNILERFSAQQFPDLHSELNLSSLELGDSALYFCASSPEGRYGYTFGSGTRLTVV.

In this sample, this clone turned up a few times. The chain uses TRBV6-5 and TRBJ2-1, with 13 bases fitting TRBD2. V shed 8 bases, J shed 7 bases, and the junction held 5 bases outside the gene matches. The CDR3 has 14 amino acids. CDR1 and CDR2 (germline): MNHEY, SVGAGI. This CDR3 reads CASGLAGDRNEQFF. CDR3 nucleotide sequence: TGTGCCAGCGGACTAGCGGGGGATCGGAATGAGCAGTTCTTC.

V usage is TRBV2 and J usage is TRBJ1-3, with D unclear. CDR3 length: 14 amino acids. V gave up 9 bases and J gave up 0 bases, with 12 bases separating them. Germline CDR1 is SNHLY and CDR2 is FYNNEI. CDR3 amino acids: CARKTSNSGNTIYF. In DNA form, the CDR3 reads TGTGCCAGAAAAACGTCGAACTCTGGAAACACCATATATTTT.

This chain uses TRBV7-9 with TRBJ2-7, with 10 bases fitting TRBD1. CDR1 and CDR2 (germline): SEHNR, FQNEAQ (reference sequence). The CDR3 sequence is 13 residues long. V was clipped by 4 bases and J by 7 bases; unmatched bases: 4. CDR3 region: CASSYPGQGEQYF. The CDR3 DNA is TGTGCCAGCAGCTACCCGGGACAGGGGGAGCAGTACTTC.

The chain has TRBV7-9 and TRBJ1-4, with D tentatively TRBD1 (5 bases). There are 16 residues in the CDR3. Trimming stripped 1 base from V and 4 bases from J, with 13 bases between. The germline CDR1 and CDR2 sequences are SEHNR and FQNEAQ (reference sequence). The CDR3 loop reads CASSLVGAGINEKLFF. The CDR3 DNA sequence: TGTGCCAGCAGCTTAGTAGGGGCAGGTATTAATGAAAAACTGTTTTTT.

The chain has TRBV5-4 and TRBJ1-2, with 7 nucleotides matching TRBD1. CDR1 is SGHNT and CDR2 is YYREEE in the germline V gene (reference sequence). The ends lost 3 bases at V and 4 bases at J; junction bases unmatched: 6. The CDR3 has 14 residues. The CDR3 bases are TGTGCCAGCAGCTCCTACAGGGGCTCCTATGGCTACACCTTC. This sequence encodes CASSSYRGSYGYTF.

CDR3 in amino acids: CASTGQGAQGGYTF. DNA for the CDR3: TGTGCCAGTACGGGACAGGGGGCCCAGGGAGGCTACACCTTC. This chain joins TRBV19 and TRBJ1-2; TRBD1 matches 12 bases. V dropped 7 bases and J dropped 8; count of bases not matched to a gene: 8. This CDR3 is built from 14 residues. The germline CDR1 and CDR2 sequences are LNHDA and SQIVND (reference sequence). Filled out from reference TRBV19 and TRBJ1-2, the complete variable domain reads DGGITQSPKYLFRKEGQNVTLSCEQNLNHDAMYWYRQDPGQGLRLIYYSQIVNDFQKGDIAEGYSVSREKKESFPLTVTSAQKNPTAFYLCASTGQGAQGGYTFGSGTRLTVV.

This chain connects TRBV6-2 or TRBV6-3 to TRBJ1-5; 8 bases align to TRBD1. CDR3 length: 15 amino acids. The trim removed 5 bases at V and 5 bases at J, leaving 8 bases unmatched. Germline CDR1 reads MNHEY; CDR2 reads SVGEGT. The CDR3 DNA reads TGTGCCAGCAGTCGAACAGGGGGAGGGGATCAGCCCCAGCATTTT. Translated, it gives CASSRTGGGDQPQHF.

This clone was detected only once. The chain uses TRBV7-2 and TRBJ1-6; D unclear. Trimming pared 3 bases from V and 7 bases from J, leaving 10 bases between. The CDR3 has 14 amino acids. CDR1 and CDR2 from the germline V gene are SGHTA and FQGNSA. The DNA of the CDR3 is TGTGCCAGCAGCTTCAGTCACCTGAATTCACCCCTCCACTTT. Residues: CASSFSHLNSPLHF. The full variable domain, its missing parts supplied by reference TRBV7-2 and TRBJ1-6, is GAGVSQSPSNKVTEKGKDVELRCDPISGHTALYWYRQSLGQGLEFLIYFQGNSAPDKSGLPSDRFSAERTGGSVSTLTIQRTQQEDSAVYLCASSFSHLNSPLHFGNGTRLTVT.

The V and J genes are TRBV2 and TRBJ1-1, with a possible D match to TRBD1 (5 bases). The CDR3 runs 16 residues. Germline assignment: CDR1 SNHLY and CDR2 FYNNEI. The V and J ends lost 6 bases and 1 base respectively, with 18 bases between them. The CDR3 nucleotides are TGTGCCAGCAGGATAGAAAGCACCAGGGCGAACACTGAAGCTTTCTTT. It encodes CASRIESTRANTEAFF. Full variable domain (rest looked up from reference TRBV2 and TRBJ1-1): EPEVTQTPSHQVTQMGQEVILRCVPISNHLYFYWYRQILGQKVEFLVSFYNNEISEKSEIFDDQFSVERPDGSNFTLKIRSTKLEDSAMYFCASRIESTRANTEAFFGQGTRLTVV.

The V call is TRBV2, the J call TRBJ2-2; D call uncertain. Germline CDR1 and CDR2: SNHLY and FYNNEI. This CDR3 has 13 residues. With 4 bases removed from V and 3 bases from J, the gap between germline ends came to 6 bases. The chain's CDR3 is CASSVLYTGELFF. DNA of the CDR3: TGTGCCAGCAGTGTTTTGTACACCGGGGAGCTGTTTTTT.

The chain joins TRBV15 to TRBJ2-7; D unresolved. V was shortened by 0 bases and J by 4 bases, with 19 bases between the two germline ends. The germline V gene has CDR1 LNHNV and CDR2 YYDKDF (reference sequence). The CDR3 totals 17 residues. The CDR3 sequence: CATSRDLAAGPAYEQYF. CDR3 nucleotides: TGTGCCACCAGCAGAGATCTCGCGGCAGGTCCTGCTTACGAGCAGTACTTC.

The chain combines TRBV5-6 with TRBJ2-7; 8 nucleotides line up with TRBD1. The CDR3 contains 16 residues. The germline V gene has CDR1 SGHDT and CDR2 YYEEEE. The J segment lost 7 bases and the V segment lost 4 bases, leaving 16 bases of the junction unmatched. The CDR3 nucleotides read TGTGCCAGCAGCCCGGGACCGAGGACAGGGTTTTGGGAGCAGTACTTC. It encodes CASSPGPRTGFWEQYF.

The CDR3 nucleotides read TGTGCCAGCAGTGACGCCGGGACAGGGGGAAGTCGGCCCCAGCATTTT. Translated: CASSDAGTGGSRPQHF. The chain carries TRBV27 and TRBJ1-5, with 11 bases lining up with TRBD1. Germline V gene data show CDR1 as MNHEY and CDR2 as SMNVEV (reference sequence). Unmatched junction bases numbered 12, after V lost 5 bases and J lost 9 bases. The CDR3 has 16 amino acids.

This chain connects TRBV30 to TRBJ2-7; the D gene is possibly TRBD2 (5 bases). Trimming pared 2 bases from V and 3 bases from J, leaving 14 bases between. Germline CDR1 reads GTSNPN; CDR2 reads SVGIG (reference sequence). This CDR3 comprises 14 residues. CDR3 sequence reads: CAWSTGGGSYEQYF. The DNA of the CDR3 is TGTGCCTGGAGTACTGGTGGAGGTAGCTACGAGCAGTACTTC.

The chain couples TRBV4-1 to TRBJ1-2, with D possibly TRBD1 on 6 matching bases. The CDR3 sequence is 15 residues long. Trimming took 3 bases from V and 3 from J, leaving 14 bases between them. Germline V CDR1 and CDR2: MGHRA, YSYEKL. The DNA of the CDR3 is TGCGCCAGCAGCCAGGACAGACCAACTTACTATGGCTACACCTTC. Its translation is CASSQDRPTYYGYTF.

This rearrangement joins TRBV7-9 to TRBJ1-3; maybe TRBD1 (5 bases). Germline CDR1 reads SEHNR; CDR2 reads FQNEAQ (reference sequence). The CDR3 runs to 16 residues. V was clipped by 4 bases and J by 0 bases, with 13 bases between them. The CDR3 coding sequence is TGTGCCAGCAGCTGGGGACGGCAGAGCTCTGGAAACACCATATATTTT. It encodes CASSWGRQSSGNTIYF. The full variable domain, its missing parts supplied by reference TRBV7-9 and TRBJ1-3, is DTGVSQNPRHKITKRGQNVTFRCDPISEHNRLYWYRQTLGQGPEFLTYFQNEAQLEKSRLLSDRFSAERPKGSFSTLEIQRTEQGDSAMYLCASSWGRQSSGNTIYFGEGSWLTVV.

The sample holds a few counts of this clone. The CDR3, as DNA: TGTGCCAGCATCGACAGGGAAGGCTACGAGCAGTACTTC. Protein product: CASIDREGYEQYF. The chain carries TRBV6-5 and TRBJ2-7; 7 bases agree with TRBD1. The V gene end was trimmed by 7 bases and the J gene end by 3 bases; junction bases not matched to a gene: 6. This CDR3 comprises 13 residues. Per germline, CDR1 MNHEY and CDR2 SVGAGI.

The chain uses TRBV28 and TRBJ1-2, with D unresolved. Germline CDR1 MDHEN, CDR2 SYDVKM. The CDR3 is 12 residues long. Trimming removed 5 bases at V and 5 bases at J, with 9 bases between. CDR3 sequence reads: CASSHQEYGYTF. CDR3 nucleotides: TGTGCCAGCAGTCACCAGGAATATGGCTACACCTTC.

This chain joins TRBV6-2 or TRBV6-3 and TRBJ2-7, with D possibly called TRBD1 or TRBD2 (5 bases each). Germline lookup yields CDR1 MNHEY and CDR2 SVGEGT. The CDR3 is made up of 12 amino acids. V lost 2 bases and J lost 6, with 8 bases in between. The CDR3 protein is CASSYEGFEQYF. The CDR3, as DNA: TGTGCCAGCAGTTACGAGGGGTTCGAGCAGTACTTC.

This clone was counted a single time. The chain couples TRBV10-2 to TRBJ2-2, with 9 bases fitting TRBD2. The CDR3 sequence is 17 residues long. Trimming at V came to 3 bases and at J to 7 bases, leaving 12 bases not matched to a gene. Germline V gene data show CDR1 as WSHSY and CDR2 as SAAADI. The CDR3 reads CASSDYPSVAGDGELFF. DNA for the CDR3: TGCGCCAGCAGTGATTACCCCTCCGTAGCGGGGGACGGGGAGCTGTTTTTT.

This chain links TRBV11-2 with TRBJ2-7, with no clear D. This CDR3 spans 13 amino acids. V gave up 3 bases and J gave up 7 bases, with 13 bases separating them. Germline V lookup: CDR1 SGHAT, CDR2 FQNNGV. This CDR3 reads CASSLTQLVEQYF. In DNA form, the CDR3 reads TGTGCCAGCAGCTTGACCCAGCTCGTAGAGCAGTACTTC.